This TCR beta chain is from a study of a mutant IDH1 vaccine in newly diagnosed glioma. Background on the study: Vaccination followed radiotherapy alone by 4-6 weeks, or accompanied temozolomide cycles.

Points on this clone: The target antigen is unknown.

Germline loops: CDR1 MNHNS, CDR2 SASEGT. The CDR3 consists of 14 residues. J lost 8 bases, V lost 6 bases, and 12 bases had no gene match. Sequenced by immunoSEQ multiplex PCR; TCRdb stores in-frame clones only, minus some. Of approximately 81,000 clones listed, 75% to 85% are singletons. Time point given: week 23, last vaccination. Alongside topical imiquimod, each dose of vaccine comprised 300 ug of mutant IDH1 20-mer peptide. Whole-study findings and limits: Pseudoprogression apparently tracked independently of changes in top peripheral T cell clonotypes.

The chain is built from TRBV6-1 and TRBJ1-2; 7 nucleotides match TRBD1. This clonotype originated in a man aged 25-45 years with glioma. Some clones in this sample may be carry-over from other donors' samples. Here the sequenced sample was PBMCs, taken from a glioma patient whose treatment included an IDH1 peptide vaccine. CDR3 DNA sequence: TGTGCCAGCAGCTTATTTACAGGGGCGTACGGCTACACCTTC. It encodes CASSLFTGAYGYTF.